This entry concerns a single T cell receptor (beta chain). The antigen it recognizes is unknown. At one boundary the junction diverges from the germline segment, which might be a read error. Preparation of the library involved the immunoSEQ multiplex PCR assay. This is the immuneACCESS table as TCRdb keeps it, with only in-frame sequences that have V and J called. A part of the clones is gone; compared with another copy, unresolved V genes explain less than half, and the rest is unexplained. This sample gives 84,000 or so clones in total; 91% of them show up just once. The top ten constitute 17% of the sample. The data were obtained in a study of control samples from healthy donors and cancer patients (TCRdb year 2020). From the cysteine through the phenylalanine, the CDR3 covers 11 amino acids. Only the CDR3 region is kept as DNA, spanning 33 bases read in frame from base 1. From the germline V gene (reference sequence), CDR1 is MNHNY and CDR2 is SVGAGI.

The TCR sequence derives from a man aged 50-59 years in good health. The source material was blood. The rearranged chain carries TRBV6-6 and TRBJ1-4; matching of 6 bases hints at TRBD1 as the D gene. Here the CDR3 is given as CACRGNEKLFF. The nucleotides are TGTGCCTGCAGGGGAAACGAAAAACTGTTTTTT.